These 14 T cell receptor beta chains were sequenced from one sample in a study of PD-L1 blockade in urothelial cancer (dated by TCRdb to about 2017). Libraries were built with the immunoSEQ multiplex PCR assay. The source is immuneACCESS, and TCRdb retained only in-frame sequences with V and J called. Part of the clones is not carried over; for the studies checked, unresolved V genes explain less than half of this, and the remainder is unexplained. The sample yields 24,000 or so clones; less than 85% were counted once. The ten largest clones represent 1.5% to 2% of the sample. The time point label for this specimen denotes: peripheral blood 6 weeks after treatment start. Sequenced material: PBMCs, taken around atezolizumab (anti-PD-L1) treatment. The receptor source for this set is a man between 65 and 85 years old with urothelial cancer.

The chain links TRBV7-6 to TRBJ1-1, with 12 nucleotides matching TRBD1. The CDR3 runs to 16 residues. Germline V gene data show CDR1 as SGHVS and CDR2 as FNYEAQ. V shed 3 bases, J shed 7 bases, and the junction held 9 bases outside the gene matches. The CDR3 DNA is TGTGCCAGCAGCTTGGATCCGGGACAGGGGGCCCGTGAAGCTTTCTTT. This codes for CASSLDPGQGAREAFF. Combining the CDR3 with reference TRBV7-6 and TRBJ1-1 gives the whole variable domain GAGVSQSPRYKVTKRGQDVALRCDPISGHVSLYWYRQALGQGPEFLTYFNYEAQQDKSGLPNDRFSAERPEGSISTLTIQRTEQRDSAMYRCASSLDPGQGAREAFFGQGTRLTVV.

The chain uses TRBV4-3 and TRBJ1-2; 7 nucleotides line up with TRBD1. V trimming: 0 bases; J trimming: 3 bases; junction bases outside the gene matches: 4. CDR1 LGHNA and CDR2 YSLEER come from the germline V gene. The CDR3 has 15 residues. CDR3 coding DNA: TGCGCCAGCAGCCAAGATTCAGGGGGAGACTATGGCTACACCTTC. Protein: CASSQDSGGDYGYTF.

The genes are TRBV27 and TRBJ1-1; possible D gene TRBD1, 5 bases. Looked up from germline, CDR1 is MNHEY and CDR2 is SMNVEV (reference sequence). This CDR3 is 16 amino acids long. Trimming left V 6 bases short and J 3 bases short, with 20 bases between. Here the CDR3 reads CASSLVGTITYTEAFF. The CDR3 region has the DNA TGTGCCAGCAGCCTAGTGGGGACTATTACTTACACTGAAGCTTTCTTT.

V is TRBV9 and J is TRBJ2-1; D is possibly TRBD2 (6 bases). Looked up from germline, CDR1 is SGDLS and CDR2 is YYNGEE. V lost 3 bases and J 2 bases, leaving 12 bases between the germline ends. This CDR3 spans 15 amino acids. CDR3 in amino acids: CASSASGTPYNEQFF. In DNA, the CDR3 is TGTGCCAGCAGCGCTTCCGGGACTCCCTACAATGAGCAGTTCTTC.

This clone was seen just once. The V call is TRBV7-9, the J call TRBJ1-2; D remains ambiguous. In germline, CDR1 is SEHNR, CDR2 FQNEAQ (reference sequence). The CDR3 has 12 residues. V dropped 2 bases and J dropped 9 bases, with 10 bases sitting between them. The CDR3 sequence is CASSLMDGRYTF. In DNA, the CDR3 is TGTGCCAGCAGCTTAATGGATGGGCGCTACACCTTC.

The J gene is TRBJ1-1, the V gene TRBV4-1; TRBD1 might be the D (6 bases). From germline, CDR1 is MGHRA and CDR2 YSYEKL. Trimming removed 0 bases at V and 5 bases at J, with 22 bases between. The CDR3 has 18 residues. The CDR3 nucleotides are TGCGCCAGCAGCCAAGATACGCGACAGGACCTCGGAGAGACTGAAGCTTTCTTT. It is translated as CASSQDTRQDLGETEAFF.

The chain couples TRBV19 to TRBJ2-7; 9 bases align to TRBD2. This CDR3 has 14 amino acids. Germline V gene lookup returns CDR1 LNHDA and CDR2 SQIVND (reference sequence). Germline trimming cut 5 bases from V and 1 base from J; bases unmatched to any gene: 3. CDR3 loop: CASSLSGRSYEQYF. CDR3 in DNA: TGTGCCAGTAGTTTGAGCGGGAGGTCCTACGAGCAGTACTTC. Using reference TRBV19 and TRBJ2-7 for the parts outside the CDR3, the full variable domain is DGGITQSPKYLFRKEGQNVTLSCEQNLNHDAMYWYRQDPGQGLRLIYYSQIVNDFQKGDIAEGYSVSREKKESFPLTVTSAQKNPTAFYLCASSLSGRSYEQYFGPGTRLTVT.

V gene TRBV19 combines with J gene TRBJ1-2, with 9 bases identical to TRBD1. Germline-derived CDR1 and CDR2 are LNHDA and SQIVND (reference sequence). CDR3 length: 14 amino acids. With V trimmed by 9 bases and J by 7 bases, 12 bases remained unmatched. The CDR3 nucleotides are TGTGCCAGCCTAGGACAGGGGTATTCCAGTGGCTACACCTTC. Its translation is CASLGQGYSSGYTF.

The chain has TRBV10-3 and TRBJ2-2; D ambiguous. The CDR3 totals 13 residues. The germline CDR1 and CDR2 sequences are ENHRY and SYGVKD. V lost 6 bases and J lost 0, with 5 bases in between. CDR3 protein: CAISLSNTGELFF. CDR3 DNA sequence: TGTGCCATCAGCCTTTCGAACACCGGGGAGCTGTTTTTT.

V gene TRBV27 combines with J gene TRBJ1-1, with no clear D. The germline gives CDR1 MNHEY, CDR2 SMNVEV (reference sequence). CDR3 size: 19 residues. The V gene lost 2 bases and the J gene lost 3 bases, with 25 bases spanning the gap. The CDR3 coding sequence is TGTGCCAGCAGTTTAAGGAGAGGGAGAGGCCTGAACATTTACACTGAAGCTTTCTTT. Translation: CASSLRRGRGLNIYTEAFF.

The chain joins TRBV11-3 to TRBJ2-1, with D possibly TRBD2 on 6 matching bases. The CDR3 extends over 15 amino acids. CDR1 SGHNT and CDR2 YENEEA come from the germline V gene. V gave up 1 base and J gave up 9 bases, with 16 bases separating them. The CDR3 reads CASSLGGMTGAEQFF. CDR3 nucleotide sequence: TGTGCCAGCAGCTTAGGGGGAATGACGGGAGCTGAGCAGTTCTTC.

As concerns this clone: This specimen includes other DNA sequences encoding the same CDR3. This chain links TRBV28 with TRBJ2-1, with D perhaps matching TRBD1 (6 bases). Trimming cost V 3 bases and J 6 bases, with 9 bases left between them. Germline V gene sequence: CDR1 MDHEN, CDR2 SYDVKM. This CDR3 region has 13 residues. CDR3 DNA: TGTGCCAGCAGTTTTAGGACAGCCAATGAGCAGTTCTTC. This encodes CASSFRTANEQFF.

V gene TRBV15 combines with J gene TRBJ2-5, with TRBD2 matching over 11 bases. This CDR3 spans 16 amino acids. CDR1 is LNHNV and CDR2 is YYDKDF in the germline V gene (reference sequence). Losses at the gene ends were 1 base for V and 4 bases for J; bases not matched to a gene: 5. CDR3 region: CATSRGALAGGETQYF. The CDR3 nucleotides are TGTGCCACCAGCAGAGGGGCTCTAGCGGGAGGAGAGACCCAGTACTTC.

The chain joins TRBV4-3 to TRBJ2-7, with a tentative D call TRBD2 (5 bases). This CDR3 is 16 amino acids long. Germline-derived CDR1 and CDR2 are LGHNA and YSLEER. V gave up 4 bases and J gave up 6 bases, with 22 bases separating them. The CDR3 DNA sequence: TGCGCCAGCAGCCGCTCCCAAAGAGGGCTGTTTGGCGAGCAGTACTTC. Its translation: CASSRSQRGLFGEQYF.